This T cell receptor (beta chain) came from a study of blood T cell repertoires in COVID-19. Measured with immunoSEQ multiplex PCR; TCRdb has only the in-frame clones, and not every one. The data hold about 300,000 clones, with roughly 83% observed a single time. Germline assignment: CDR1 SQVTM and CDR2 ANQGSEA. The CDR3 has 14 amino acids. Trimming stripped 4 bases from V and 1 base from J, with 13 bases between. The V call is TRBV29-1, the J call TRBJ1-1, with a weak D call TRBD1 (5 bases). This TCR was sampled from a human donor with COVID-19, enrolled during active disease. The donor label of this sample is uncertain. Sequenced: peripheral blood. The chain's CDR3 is CSVVRGDPNTEAFF. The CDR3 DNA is TGCAGCGTTGTCCGGGGGGATCCGAACACTGAAGCTTTCTTT.